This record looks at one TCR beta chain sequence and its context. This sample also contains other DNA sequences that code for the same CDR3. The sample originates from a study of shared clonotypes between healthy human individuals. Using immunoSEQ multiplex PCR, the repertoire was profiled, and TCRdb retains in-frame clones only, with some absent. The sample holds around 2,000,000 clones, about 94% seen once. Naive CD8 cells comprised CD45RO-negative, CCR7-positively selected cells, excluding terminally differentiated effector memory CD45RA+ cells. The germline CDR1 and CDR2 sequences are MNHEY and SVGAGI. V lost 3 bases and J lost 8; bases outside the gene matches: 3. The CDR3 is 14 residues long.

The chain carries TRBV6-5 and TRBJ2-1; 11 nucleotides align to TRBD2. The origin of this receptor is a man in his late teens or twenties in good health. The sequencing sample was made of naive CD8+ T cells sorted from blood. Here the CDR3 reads CASSYSSGGDEQFF. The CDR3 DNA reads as TGTGCCAGCAGTTATAGTAGCGGGGGGGATGAGCAGTTCTTC.